The source of this TCR beta chain is a study of blood T cell repertoires in COVID-19. Study-wide context: There were acute and convalescent COVID-19 samples, and they came from the United States, Italy and Spain. From T cells, B-cell-depleted T cells, or PBMCs came the material, which was cDNA or gDNA.

In the original workflow: Reference gene primer amplification yielded estimated nucleated cell counts. Produced via immunoSEQ multiplex PCR; TCRdb's table is partial and in-frame only. Clone size and the V and J calls come from that table; the DNA yielded D and trimming. The sample includes roughly 15,000 clones, about 69% of them seen just once. Germline CDR1 reads LNHDA; CDR2 reads SQIVND (reference sequence). The CDR3 consists of 15 residues. The ends were cut back, 7 bases at V and 0 bases at J, with 12 bases in the middle. The origin of this receptor is a man in his sixties with acute or convalescent COVID-19. V usage is TRBV19 and J usage is TRBJ1-4; possibly TRBD1 for D (5 bases). Sequenced sample: peripheral blood. The CDR3 loop is CASKRGDTTNEKLFF. For the CDR3, the DNA is TGTGCCAGTAAGCGGGGGGATACAACTAATGAAAAACTGTTTTTT.